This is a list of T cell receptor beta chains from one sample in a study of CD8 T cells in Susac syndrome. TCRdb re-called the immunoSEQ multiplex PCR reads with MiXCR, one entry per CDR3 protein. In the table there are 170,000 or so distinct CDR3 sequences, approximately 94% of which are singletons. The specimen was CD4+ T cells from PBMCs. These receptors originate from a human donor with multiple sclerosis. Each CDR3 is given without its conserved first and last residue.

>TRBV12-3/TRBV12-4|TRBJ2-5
ASSPPGQKETQY
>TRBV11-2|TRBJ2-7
ASREQGGSYEQY
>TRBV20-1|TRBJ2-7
SARRTSGSEQY
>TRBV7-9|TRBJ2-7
ASSSQGTYSYEQY
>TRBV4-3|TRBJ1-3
ASSQDQGNTIY
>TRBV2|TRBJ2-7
ASSEWSGGAREQY
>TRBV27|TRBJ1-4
ASSLTPGGRNEKLF
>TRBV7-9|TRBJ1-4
ASRDLTGAGGEKLF
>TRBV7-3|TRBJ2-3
ASSSGGAGDTQY
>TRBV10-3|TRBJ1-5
AISRDSKNQPQH
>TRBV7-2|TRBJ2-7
ANTGNRFYEQY
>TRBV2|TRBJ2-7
ASSESEGTYEQY
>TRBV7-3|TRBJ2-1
ASSLAWDNEQF
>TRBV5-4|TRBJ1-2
ASTLTGDYGYT
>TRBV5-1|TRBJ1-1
ASSLEGISTEAF
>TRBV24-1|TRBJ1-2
ATSDFPRAYGYT
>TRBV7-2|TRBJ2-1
ASSFTSGRAEEQF
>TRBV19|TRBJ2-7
ASSQGFSSYEQY
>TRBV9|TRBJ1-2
ASSARDSYGYT
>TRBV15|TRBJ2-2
ATSRNSGELAGELF
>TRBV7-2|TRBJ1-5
ASSPGHFNQPQH
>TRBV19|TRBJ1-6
ASTHRGFGSPLH
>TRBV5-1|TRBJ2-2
ASSFTGVGTGELF
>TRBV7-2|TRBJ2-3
ASSPGSGSTDTQY
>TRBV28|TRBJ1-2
ASSLGDRGDGYT
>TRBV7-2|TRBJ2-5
ASSGGLAGVETQY
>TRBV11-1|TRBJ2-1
ASSFARPGVGNEQF
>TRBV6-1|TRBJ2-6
ASSLRRGARGANVLT
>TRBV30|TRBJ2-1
AWRTGTSSYNEQF
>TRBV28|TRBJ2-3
ASSDSGIH
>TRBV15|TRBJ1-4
ATSRDQEGSSEKLF
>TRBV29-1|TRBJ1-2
SVDRDEINYGYT
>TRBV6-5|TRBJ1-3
ASSGTGGSGNTIY
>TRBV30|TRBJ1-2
AWSVDKWGGYT
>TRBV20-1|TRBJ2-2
SGTSGRPGELF
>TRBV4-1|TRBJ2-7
ASSQALLAIVSYEQY
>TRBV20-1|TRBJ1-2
SAIQGANYGYT
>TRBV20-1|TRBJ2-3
SARDSQEDTQY
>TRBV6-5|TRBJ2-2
ASTRGPGELF
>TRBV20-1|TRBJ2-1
SASREDEQF
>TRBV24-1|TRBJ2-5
ATSEGQGGETQY
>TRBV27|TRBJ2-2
ASRFDWMNTGELF
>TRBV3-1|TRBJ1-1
ASSQVGGSGKTEAF
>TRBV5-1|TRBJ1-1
ASSPQPRRATEAF
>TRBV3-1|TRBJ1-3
ASSQWGGNTIY
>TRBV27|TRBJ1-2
ASSFYPGGVSLGYT
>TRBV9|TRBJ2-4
ASSPAIGFKNIQY
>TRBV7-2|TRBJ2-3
ASSLAVRTDTQY
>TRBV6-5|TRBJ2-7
ASSQTGAGEQY
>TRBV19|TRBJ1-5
ASSPLFQGIGNQPQH